This entry describes one T cell receptor (beta chain). Its antigen is as yet unknown. The sample originates from a study of cytomegalovirus exposure and HLA in healthy donors. Study details: When 350 to 500 donors were genotyped, about 86% of them were found to fall in the Caucasian-associated ancestry cluster.

This CDR3 region has 14 residues. It was with 60 Vbeta and 13 Jbeta primers that the PCR ran. Profiled with immunoSEQ multiplex PCR; TCRdb holds only in-frame clones, not every one. The data contain 150,000 to 200,000 clones, about four fifths of them singletons. Findings of the study overall: Most observed TCR sequences were rare, whereas some public TCRs were detected in many donors.

What was sequenced was PBMCs. The rearrangement links TRBV21-1 to TRBJ2-7; the table's D call, TRBD2, has no DNA check behind it. TRBV21-1 is classified as a pseudogene. This TCR derives from a woman aged 30 to 39 in good health and CMV-seronegative. The chain's CDR3 is CASRLAGGSYEQYF. CDR3 in DNA: TGTGCCAGCCGACTAGCGGGGGGGTCCTACGAGCAGTACTTC.